This passage covers 12 T cell receptor beta chains from one sample sequenced in a study of tumor-infiltrating lymphocytes in localized non-small cell lung cancer. Sequenced by immunoSEQ multiplex PCR; TCRdb stores in-frame clones only, minus some. The sample has about 15,000 clones; approximately 70% are singletons. Material for sequencing was lung tumor tissue. The source of these receptors is a human donor with non-small cell lung cancer.

This clone has a handful of counts. The chain uses TRBV5-4 and TRBJ2-7, with TRBD2 identical over 9 bases. Germline V gene sequence: CDR1 SGHNT, CDR2 YYREEE (reference sequence). CDR3 length: 15 residues. With 0 bases clipped from V and 4 bases from J, the junction kept 5 bases outside the gene matches. CDR3 protein: CASSLGLAGQYEQYF. The CDR3, as DNA: TGTGCCAGCAGCTTGGGTCTAGCGGGACAGTACGAGCAGTACTTC.

The rearrangement joins TRBV18 to TRBJ2-3, with D unclear. Between the trimmed V and J ends, which lost 2 bases and 0 bases, there was a span of 12 bases. Germline V gives CDR1 KGHSH, CDR2 LQKENI. This CDR3 is 16 amino acids long. CDR3 region: CASSPRTVKSTDTQYF. CDR3 bases: TGTGCCAGCTCACCAAGAACAGTTAAGAGCACAGATACGCAGTATTTT.

This chain uses TRBV5-1 with TRBJ2-1, with TRBD1 identical over 11 bases. In germline, CDR1 is SGHRS, CDR2 YFSETQ. After removal of 1 base from V and 6 bases from J, the junction contained 6 bases not matched to a gene. CDR3 length equals 16 residues. CDR3 protein: CASSLRTGGAGNEQFF. DNA for the CDR3: TGCGCCAGCAGCTTGAGGACAGGGGGCGCGGGCAATGAGCAGTTCTTC.

This clone was found a few times. The J gene is TRBJ1-2, the V gene TRBV7-2; D not resolved. CDR3 length: 11 amino acids. Looked up from germline, CDR1 is SGHTA and CDR2 is FQGNSA. Deletions cut 2 bases from V and 10 bases from J, with 8 bases between. The CDR3 DNA reads as TGTGCCAGCAGCTTAAACGGGGTCTACACCTTC. Amino acids: CASSLNGVYTF.

This rearrangement joins TRBV7-9 to TRBJ2-3; D is ambiguous. The germline V gene has CDR1 SEHNR and CDR2 FQNEAQ (reference sequence). This CDR3 region has 13 residues. V dropped 5 bases and J dropped 12 bases, with 18 bases sitting between them. CDR3 nucleotides: TGTGCCAGCAGCCCTGTTGCTCAAGGAAGACAGTATTTT. It yields the protein CASSPVAQGRQYF.

The chain couples TRBV7-2 to TRBJ2-7; D may be TRBD2 (7 bases). Trimming pared 6 bases from V and 4 bases from J, leaving 16 bases between. Germline V gene sequence: CDR1 SGHTA, CDR2 FQGNSA. There are 14 residues in the CDR3. The CDR3 coding sequence is TGTGCCAGCAGGGGGGGCGGGAGAAGGTACGAGCAGTACTTC. It yields the protein CASRGGGRRYEQYF.

This clone was recorded only once. This chain links TRBV5-4 with TRBJ2-1, with D perhaps matching TRBD2 (6 bases). Germline V gene data show CDR1 as SGHNT and CDR2 as YYREEE (reference sequence). The CDR3 has 15 amino acids. V shed 0 bases and J shed 7 bases, with 14 bases lying between them. DNA of the CDR3: TGTGCCAGCAGCTTGGCAGCGGGTACGGGTAATGAGCAGTTCTTC. Translating gives CASSLAAGTGNEQFF.

V and J are TRBV5-5 and TRBJ2-1; D is undetermined. Germline V gene sequence: CDR1 SGHKS, CDR2 YYEKEE (reference sequence). V lost 4 bases and J lost 8, with 16 bases in between. The CDR3 runs to 14 residues. The CDR3 region is CASSGSSKVHEQFF. The CDR3 region has the DNA TGTGCCAGCAGCGGGTCGTCGAAGGTACATGAGCAGTTCTTC.

This clone was counted between two and nine times. The chain carries TRBV19 and TRBJ1-3; unclear D gene. Per germline, CDR1 LNHDA and CDR2 SQIVND (reference sequence). Trimming left V 4 bases short and J 0 bases short, with 16 bases between. This CDR3 comprises 17 residues. The CDR3, as DNA: TGTGCCAGTAGTACCCAAACTTTCCTAGGCTCTGGAAACACCATATATTTT. Residues: CASSTQTFLGSGNTIYF.

This sequence joins TRBV28 and TRBJ1-2, with unresolved D. Between the trimmed V and J ends, which lost 2 bases and 0 bases, there was a span of 13 bases. Per the germline V gene, CDR1 is MDHEN and CDR2 is SYDVKM. The CDR3 spans 16 residues. The CDR3 nucleotides read TGTGCCAGCAGTTTAGCGAGGCGGCGAGCTAACTATGGCTACACCTTC. Translation gives CASSLARRRANYGYTF.

The chain carries TRBV5-1 and TRBJ2-5; perhaps TRBD1 as D (6 bases). Per germline, CDR1 SGHRS and CDR2 YFSETQ. V lost 2 bases and J lost 4, with 18 bases in between. CDR3 length: 16 amino acids. The CDR3 DNA sequence: TGCGCCAGCAGCTTTGTTCAAGGGGGAAAGATAGAGACCCAGTACTTC. It specifies CASSFVQGGKIETQYF.

The V gene is TRBV9, the J gene TRBJ1-3, with D possibly matching TRBD1 (5 bases). This CDR3 has 17 amino acids. Germline CDR1 SGDLS, CDR2 YYNGEE. V lost 3 bases and J 1 base, leaving 17 bases between the germline ends. CDR3 in DNA: TGTGCCAGCAGCGAAGGCCCAGGGCCCGAATCTGGAAACACCATATATTTT. Its translation is CASSEGPGPESGNTIYF.